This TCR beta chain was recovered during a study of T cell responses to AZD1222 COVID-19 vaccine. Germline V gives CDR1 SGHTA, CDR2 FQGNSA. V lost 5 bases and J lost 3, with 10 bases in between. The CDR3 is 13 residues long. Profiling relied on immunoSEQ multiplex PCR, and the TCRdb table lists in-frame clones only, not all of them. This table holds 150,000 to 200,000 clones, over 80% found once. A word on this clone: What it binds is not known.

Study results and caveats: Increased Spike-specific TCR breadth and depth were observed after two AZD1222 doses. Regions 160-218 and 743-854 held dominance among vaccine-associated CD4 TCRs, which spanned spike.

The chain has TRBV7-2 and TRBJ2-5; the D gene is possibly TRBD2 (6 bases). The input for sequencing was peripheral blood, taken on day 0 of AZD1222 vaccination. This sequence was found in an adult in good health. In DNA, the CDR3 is TGTGCCAGCAGCCCCCGCGGGGAAGAGACCCAGTACTTC. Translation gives CASSPRGEETQYF.